This record covers a single T cell receptor beta chain. No antigen is known for it. This record comes from a study of T cell responses to AZD1222 COVID-19 vaccine. General study findings and limits: Unmutated variant regions are reportedly the target of nearly half of TCRs that are spike-specific. Samples come after the peak T cell response, not at day 14. Recipients of two AZD1222 doses showed rising Spike-specific TCR breadth and depth. The sample set comprised mostly white British donors with more females, and clonal diversity was possibly underestimated.

Sequencing used immunoSEQ multiplex PCR; TCRdb keeps in-frame clones, though not all of them. The top ten clones hold about 0.9% of a sample with some 160,000 clones, more than 85% of them seen once. The trim removed 0 bases at V and 5 bases at J, leaving 2 bases unmatched. The CDR3 runs to 14 residues. In germline, CDR1 is MGHRA, CDR2 YSYEKL. The starting material was peripheral blood, obtained on day 0 of AZD1222 vaccination. The clonotype was recovered from an adult in good health. This chain joins TRBV4-1 and TRBJ2-5; TRBD1 agrees at 8 bases. The CDR3 loop is CASSQDRGRETQYF. The CDR3 region has the DNA TGCGCCAGCAGCCAAGACAGGGGGCGTGAGACCCAGTACTTC.